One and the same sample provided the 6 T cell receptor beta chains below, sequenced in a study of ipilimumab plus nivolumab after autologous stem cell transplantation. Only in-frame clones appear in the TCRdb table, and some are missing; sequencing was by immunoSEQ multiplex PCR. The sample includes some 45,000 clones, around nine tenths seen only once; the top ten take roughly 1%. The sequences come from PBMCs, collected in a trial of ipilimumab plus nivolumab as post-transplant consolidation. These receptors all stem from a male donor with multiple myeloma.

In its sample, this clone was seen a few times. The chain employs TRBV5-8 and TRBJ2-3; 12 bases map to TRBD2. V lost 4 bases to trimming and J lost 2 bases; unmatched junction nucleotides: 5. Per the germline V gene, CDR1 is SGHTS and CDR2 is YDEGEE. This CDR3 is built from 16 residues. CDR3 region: CASSPGLAGPTDTQYF. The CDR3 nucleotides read TGTGCCAGCAGCCCCGGACTAGCGGGGCCCACAGATACGCAGTATTTT.

Here the CDR3 reads CASRELYQGASNEQFF. Written as DNA, the CDR3 is TGTGCCAGCAGAGAACTATACCAGGGGGCCTCCAATGAGCAGTTCTTC. The V gene is TRBV6-1, the J gene TRBJ2-1; 8 nucleotides line up with TRBD1. The CDR3 contains 16 residues. With V trimmed by 6 bases and J by 6 bases, 13 bases remained unmatched. The germline V gene encodes CDR1 MNHNS and CDR2 SASEGT.

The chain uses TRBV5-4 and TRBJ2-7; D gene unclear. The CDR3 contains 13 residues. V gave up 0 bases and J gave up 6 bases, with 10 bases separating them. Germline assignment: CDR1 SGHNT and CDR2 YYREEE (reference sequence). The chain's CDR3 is CASSLVGVSEQYF. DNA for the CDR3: TGTGCCAGCAGCTTGGTTGGCGTATCCGAGCAGTACTTC.

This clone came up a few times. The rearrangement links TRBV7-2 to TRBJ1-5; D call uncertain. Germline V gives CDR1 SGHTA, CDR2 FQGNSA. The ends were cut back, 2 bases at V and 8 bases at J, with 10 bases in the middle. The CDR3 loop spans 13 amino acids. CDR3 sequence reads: CASSLSRYEPQHF. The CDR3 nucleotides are TGTGCCAGCAGCTTATCCAGGTATGAGCCCCAGCATTTT.

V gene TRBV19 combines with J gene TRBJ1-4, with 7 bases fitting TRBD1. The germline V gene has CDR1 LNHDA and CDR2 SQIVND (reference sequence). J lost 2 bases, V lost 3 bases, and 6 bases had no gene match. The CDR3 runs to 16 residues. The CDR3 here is CASSIGQEGTNEKLFF. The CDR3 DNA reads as TGTGCCAGTAGTATCGGACAGGAAGGGACTAATGAAAAACTGTTTTTT.

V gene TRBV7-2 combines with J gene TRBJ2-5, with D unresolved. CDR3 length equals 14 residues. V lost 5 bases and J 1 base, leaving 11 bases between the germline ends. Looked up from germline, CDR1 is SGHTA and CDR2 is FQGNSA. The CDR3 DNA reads TGTGCCAGCAGCATTGACACCGTCCAAGAGACCCAGTACTTC. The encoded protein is CASSIDTVQETQYF.